Below are 21 T cell receptor beta chains sequenced from a single sample in a study of PD-1 blockade in mismatch repair-deficient tumors. The repertoire was sequenced with immunoSEQ multiplex PCR; TCRdb's copy has only in-frame clones and lacks some. Altogether around 120,000 clones are present, roughly nine tenths being singletons, with the ten largest covering roughly 13%. Sequencing was performed on peripheral blood, taken 44 weeks after starting pembrolizumab. All receptors derive from an adult with mismatch repair-deficient cancer.

The rearrangement joins TRBV6-1 to TRBJ2-7; perhaps TRBD2 as D (5 bases). The CDR3 totals 15 residues. The V end was cut by 1 base, the J end by 1 base, with 11 bases between. CDR1 MNHNS and CDR2 SASEGT come from the germline V gene. The CDR3 reads CASSEVAGVSYEQYF. DNA of the CDR3: TGTGCCAGCAGTGAAGTCGCGGGTGTTTCCTACGAGCAGTACTTC.

The V call is TRBV10-1, the J call TRBJ1-2; 8 nucleotides align to TRBD1. Germline trimming cut 1 base from V and 7 bases from J; bases unmatched to any gene: 11. This CDR3 is 16 amino acids long. Germline CDR1 WNHNN, CDR2 SYGVQD (reference sequence). The DNA for the CDR3 is TGCGCCAGCAGTGAGTTTTCGGCGGGGACAGGTTGTGGCTACACCTTC. Translation: CASSEFSAGTGCGYTF.

The chain is built from TRBV27 and TRBJ2-1, with TRBD2 identical over 7 bases. This CDR3 has 13 residues. In germline, CDR1 is MNHEY, CDR2 SMNVEV (reference sequence). The V and J ends lost 4 bases and 4 bases, in that order; junction bases with no gene match: 1. CDR3 bases: TGTGCCAGCAGTTCCGGGAGGTACAATGAGCAGTTCTTC. Amino acids: CASSSGRYNEQFF.

The chain uses TRBV7-9 and TRBJ2-7; possibly TRBD1 for D (6 bases). Germline V gene data show CDR1 as SEHNR and CDR2 as FQNEAQ (reference sequence). CDR3 length: 15 amino acids. V gave up 3 bases and J gave up 3 bases, with 15 bases separating them. The CDR3 DNA follows: TGTGCCAGCAGCTTTTCGCAGGGGACCCACTACGAGCAGTACTTC. Translating it yields CASSFSQGTHYEQYF.

The J gene is TRBJ1-2, the V gene TRBV4-3; no reliable D call. Germline V gives CDR1 LGHNA, CDR2 YSLEER. There are 15 residues in the CDR3. The V and J ends lost 0 bases and 8 bases respectively, with 16 bases between them. The CDR3 loop reads CASSQEVLSRKGYTF. As DNA, the CDR3 is TGCGCCAGCAGCCAAGAGGTCCTTTCCCGGAAGGGCTACACCTTC.

The chain joins TRBV21-1 to TRBJ2-7; the DNA was not used to check the table's D call, TRBD1. TRBV21-1 constitutes a pseudogene. The CDR3 sequence is 14 residues long. The CDR3 spells CASSKGNRGYEQYF. DNA for the CDR3: TGTGCCAGCAGCAAAGGTAACAGGGGGTACGAGCAGTACTTC.

This sequence joins TRBV7-8 and TRBJ2-7; D not certain. CDR3 length: 13 amino acids. Germline CDR1 and CDR2: SGHVS and FQNEAQ. V lost 5 bases to trimming and J lost 3 bases, with 11 bases between them. Written as DNA, the CDR3 is TGTGCCAGCAGCGCTGGGTACGACTACGAGCAGTACTTC. This translates into CASSAGYDYEQYF.

There are a few counts of this clone. This sequence joins TRBV10-3 and TRBJ2-1; TRBD1 matches 7 bases. Trimming removed 6 bases from V and 8 bases from J; junction bases left unmatched: 10. Germline V CDR1 and CDR2: ENHRY, SYGVKD. The length of the CDR3 is 14 residues. The CDR3 coding sequence is TGTGCCATCAGAAACCGGGACAGTAACCATGAGCAGTTCTTC. Its protein is CAIRNRDSNHEQFF.

The rearrangement joins TRBV4-3 to TRBJ2-7, with 8 bases lining up with TRBD2. V dropped 4 bases and J dropped 2; count of bases not matched to a gene: 19. The CDR3 length is 19 residues. Germline loops: CDR1 LGHNA, CDR2 YSLEER. The DNA for the CDR3 is TGCGCCAGCAGCCTACGACGGGGCAGTGGTAGCGGGATGCCCTACGAGCAGTACTTC. Its translation: CASSLRRGSGSGMPYEQYF.

This chain joins TRBV29-1 and TRBJ2-1; the D gene could be TRBD1 or TRBD2 (5 bases each). This CDR3 region has 15 residues. Looked up from germline, CDR1 is SQVTM and CDR2 is ANQGSEA. V lost 2 bases and J lost 4, with 15 bases in between. The CDR3 nucleotides are TGCAGCGTTGAATTGGGACCACCAATTTACAATGAGCAGTTCTTC. This gives the protein CSVELGPPIYNEQFF.

This clone was counted between two and nine times. J is TRBJ2-7 and V is TRBV5-6; D might be TRBD1 (6 bases). V lost 0 bases and J lost 2, with 9 bases in between. Per the germline V gene, CDR1 is SGHDT and CDR2 is YYEEEE. The CDR3 has 14 residues. DNA for the CDR3: TGTGCCAGCAGCTTGGGTGGGACAACCTACGAGCAGTACTTC. Translating it yields CASSLGGTTYEQYF.

This sequence joins TRBV7-8 and TRBJ1-2, with D unclear. Germline CDR1 and CDR2: SGHVS and FQNEAQ. V dropped 0 bases and J dropped 7 bases, with 9 bases sitting between them. This CDR3 comprises 13 residues. The chain's CDR3 is CASSLATSIGYTF. The CDR3 DNA reads as TGTGCCAGCAGCTTAGCGACGAGCATTGGCTACACCTTC.

The CDR3 is CASSYSPSPPQFF. CDR3 sequence (DNA): TGTGCCAGCAGTTACAGTCCGAGCCCCCCTCAGTTCTTC. This chain links TRBV6-5 with TRBJ2-1; D not resolved. Germline loops: CDR1 MNHEY, CDR2 SVGAGI. The V gene lost 2 bases and the J gene lost 13 bases, with 15 bases spanning the gap. The CDR3 contains 13 residues.

CDR3 loop: CASSWPTGVWEETQYF. Written as DNA, the CDR3 is TGCGCCAGCAGCTGGCCGACAGGGGTGTGGGAAGAGACCCAGTACTTC. The chain joins TRBV5-1 to TRBJ2-5; 8 bases are a match to TRBD1. The CDR3 is 16 residues long. After removal of 3 bases from V and 3 bases from J, the junction contained 10 bases not matched to a gene. CDR1 and CDR2 (germline): SGHRS, YFSETQ.

V usage is TRBV4-1 and J usage is TRBJ2-1, with D hard to call. Germline V gene data show CDR1 as MGHRA and CDR2 as YSYEKL. The CDR3 is 13 residues long. V dropped 6 bases and J dropped 2 bases, with 8 bases sitting between them. CDR3 nucleotide sequence: TGCGCCAGCAGTCTGGCAGCCTACAATGAGCAGTTCTTC. Protein: CASSLAAYNEQFF.

V gene TRBV25-1 combines with J gene TRBJ1-2; D gene ambiguous. Germline V gives CDR1 MGHDK, CDR2 SYGVNS. V lost 4 bases and J lost 1, with 10 bases in between. The CDR3 covers 14 residues. CDR3 sequence (DNA): TGTGCCAGCAGTGGGCAGGACCATAACTATGGCTACACCTTC. It yields the protein CASSGQDHNYGYTF.

V usage is TRBV4-1 and J usage is TRBJ2-7; D ambiguous. This CDR3 is built from 15 residues. Germline V gene sequence: CDR1 MGHRA, CDR2 YSYEKL. Trimming shortened V by 5 bases and J by 2 bases, and 16 bases separated the two germline ends. CDR3: CASSSEVGWTYEQYF. CDR3 nucleotide sequence: TGCGCCAGCAGCTCAGAGGTCGGGTGGACCTACGAGCAGTACTTC.

The genes are TRBV6-6 and TRBJ2-7, with 14 bases that match TRBD2. Trimming at V came to 2 bases and at J to 6 bases, leaving 6 bases not matched to a gene. Germline assignment: CDR1 MNHNY and CDR2 SVGAGI (reference sequence). The CDR3 contains 16 residues. The CDR3 DNA is TGTGCCAGCAGTTACGGCTCCGGGACTAGCGGGAGCGAGCAGTACTTC. This codes for CASSYGSGTSGSEQYF.

This clone has only one observation. The rearrangement links TRBV7-9 to TRBJ2-1, with 10 bases that match TRBD2. The CDR3 extends over 18 amino acids. The V segment lost 1 base and the J segment 0 bases; nucleotides outside the gene matches: 6. Per germline, CDR1 SEHNR and CDR2 FQNEAQ (reference sequence). CDR3 protein: CASSLVSGRLSSYNEQFF. In DNA, the CDR3 is TGTGCCAGCAGCTTAGTTAGCGGGAGGTTGAGCTCCTACAATGAGCAGTTCTTC.

The J gene is TRBJ2-7, the V gene TRBV5-6, with 7 bases lining up with TRBD2. J was trimmed by 3 bases and V by 4 bases; bases with no gene match: 7. This CDR3 comprises 14 residues. Germline V CDR1 and CDR2: SGHDT, YYEEEE. This CDR3 reads CASSVGGTNYEQYF. The CDR3 nucleotides are TGTGCCAGCAGCGTCGGGGGGACGAACTACGAGCAGTACTTC.

The V call is TRBV27, the J call TRBJ2-7, with D possibly TRBD2 on 6 matching bases. CDR3 length equals 14 residues. In germline, CDR1 is MNHEY, CDR2 SMNVEV (reference sequence). V shed 2 bases and J shed 3 bases, with 11 bases lying between them. CDR3 DNA: TGTGCCAGCAGTTTAGGGGGGAGAAACTACGAGCAGTACTTC. Its translation is CASSLGGRNYEQYF.